The present entry profiles one T cell receptor (beta chain) with its context. This sample stems from a study of blood T cell repertoires in COVID-19. Assay used: immunoSEQ multiplex PCR; TCRdb lists only in-frame clones, some missing. The repertoire includes 200,000 to 250,000 clones, 80% to 90% of them detected once, and about a tenth sits in the top ten. V was pared by 3 bases and J by 5 bases, with 11 bases between. Per germline, CDR1 KGHSH and CDR2 LQKENI. The length of the CDR3 is 14 residues. The rearrangement joins TRBV18 to TRBJ1-5; D is ambiguous. The source material was PBMCs or T cells enriched from blood (not recorded which). The source of this sequence is a man younger than 30 with acute COVID-19. The CDR3 nucleotides are TGTGCCAGCTCACCGACTGGACTCGATCAGCCCCAGCATTTT. Translation: CASSPTGLDQPQHF. Full variable domain (outside the CDR3, taken from reference TRBV18 and TRBJ1-5): NAGVMQNPRHLVRRRGQEARLRCSPMKGHSHVYWYRQLPEEGLKFMVYLQKENIIDESGMPKERFSAEFPKEGPSILRIQQVVRGDSAAYFCASSPTGLDQPQHFGDGTRLSIL.